This T cell receptor (beta chain) was profiled in a study of PD-1 blockade in classical Hodgkin lymphoma. Here immunoSEQ multiplex PCR was the method, and the copy in TCRdb shows in-frame clones only, minus some. The sample shows tens of thousands of clones, about 86% of them seen only once. Regarding this clone: Antigen specificity is unknown.

Sample time point: cycle 4 day 1 (C4D1), after about 6 weeks of nivolumab. Every patient was affected by relapse after autologous stem cell transplantation, while exposure to brentuximab vedotin was not uniform. The authors purified CD4+ T cells from thawed PBMCs by magnetic negative selection. General study findings and limits: By cycle point C4D1, TCR diversity had risen significantly in CD4+ cells (but not CD8+ cells).

This CDR3 is 16 amino acids long. The V end lost 1 base, the J end lost 2 bases, and 12 bases lay between the germline ends. Germline CDR1 is SEHNR and CDR2 is FQNEAQ (reference sequence). Specimen: CD4+ T cells from blood, collected before the fourth cycle of nivolumab. This TCR came from a human donor with classical Hodgkin lymphoma. The gene calls are TRBV7-9 and TRBJ1-5, with a weak D call TRBD1 (6 bases). CDR3 nucleotides: TGTGCCAGCAGCTTAGGTGAGGGGGTCGGCAATCAGCCCCAGCATTTT. This codes for CASSLGEGVGNQPQHF.